What follows are 29 T cell receptor beta chains derived from one specimen sequenced in a study of OX40 agonist ivuxolimab in advanced cancers. The table came from immunoSEQ multiplex PCR; TCRdb's copy has only in-frame clones and leaves some out. The data contain under 70,000 clones, about nine tenths of them singletons. Sample: CD4+ or CD8+ T cells sorted from blood, taken in a trial of the OX40 agonist ivuxolimab. These TCRs come from an adult with an advanced solid tumor such as melanoma, head and neck, liver or kidney cancer.

This clone was observed a single time. The chain is built from TRBV30 and TRBJ1-1; D may be TRBD1 (6 bases). CDR3 size: 16 residues. The V end lost 0 bases, the J end lost 0 bases, and 14 bases lay between the germline ends. The germline V gene encodes CDR1 GTSNPN and CDR2 SVGIG (reference sequence). In DNA, the CDR3 is TGTGCCTGGAGTGTTCAGGGGATGCAGGTGAACACTGAAGCTTTCTTT. Translating it yields CAWSVQGMQVNTEAFF. Looking up the rest from reference TRBV30 and TRBJ1-1 gives the full variable domain: SQTIHQWPATLVQPVGSPLSLECTVEGTSNPNLYWYRQAAGRGLQLLFYSVGIGQISSEVPQNLSASRPQDRQFILSSKKLLLSDSGFYLCAWSVQGMQVNTEAFFGQGTRLTVV.

The chain carries TRBV5-4 and TRBJ1-5; D possibly corresponds to TRBD1 (5 bases). Germline V gene sequence: CDR1 SGHNT, CDR2 YYREEE (reference sequence). Trimming pared 4 bases from V and 2 bases from J, leaving 13 bases between. The CDR3 sequence is 15 residues long. CDR3 in amino acids: CASSPGSGGNQPQHF. The CDR3 DNA is TGTGCCAGCAGCCCAGGGAGCGGAGGCAATCAGCCCCAGCATTTT.

This chain links TRBV2 with TRBJ1-6; TRBD1 matches at 7 bases. The CDR3 runs to 16 residues. Germline loops: CDR1 SNHLY, CDR2 FYNNEI. With 6 bases clipped from V and 4 bases from J, the junction kept 9 bases outside the gene matches. In nucleotides, the CDR3 is TGTGCCAGCAGAGTCAGCGCAGGGGGATATAATTCACCCCTCCACTTT. Protein product: CASRVSAGGYNSPLHF.

This chain joins TRBV28 and TRBJ1-5; D uncertain. This CDR3 is 15 amino acids long. Germline loops: CDR1 MDHEN, CDR2 SYDVKM. The V end lost 7 bases, the J end lost 0 bases, and 13 bases lay between the germline ends. CDR3 sequence (DNA): TGTGCCAGCATTCCTCGAGGCCGTAGCAATCAGCCCCAGCATTTT. Translating it yields CASIPRGRSNQPQHF.

The sample holds one count of this clone. The rearrangement links TRBV5-8 to TRBJ1-5; TRBD1 agrees at 10 bases. The CDR3 consists of 16 residues. CDR1 is SGHTS and CDR2 is YDEGEE in the germline V gene. V was clipped by 3 bases and J by 1 base; unmatched bases: 4. In DNA, the CDR3 is TGTGCCAGCAGCTCGGACAGGGGGTTCAGCAATCAGCCCCAGCATTTT. Translated, it gives CASSSDRGFSNQPQHF.

This clone has a handful of counts. The V call is TRBV7-2, the J call TRBJ2-7; the D gene is possibly TRBD2 (7 bases). With 3 bases removed from V and 4 bases from J, the gap between germline ends came to 16 bases. CDR1 and CDR2 from the germline V gene are SGHTA and FQGNSA. The CDR3 runs to 15 residues. The CDR3 sequence is CASSFSTRGAYEQYF. CDR3 coding DNA: TGTGCCAGCAGCTTCTCCACTCGGGGGGCGTACGAGCAGTACTTC. Full variable domain (rest looked up from reference TRBV7-2 and TRBJ2-7): GAGVSQSPSNKVTEKGKDVELRCDPISGHTALYWYRQSLGQGLEFLIYFQGNSAPDKSGLPSDRFSAERTGGSVSTLTIQRTQQEDSAVYLCASSFSTRGAYEQYFGPGTRLTVT.

The rearrangement uses TRBV30 and TRBJ1-1, with D unclear. Trimming took 3 bases from V and 2 from J, leaving 7 bases between them. The germline gives CDR1 GTSNPN, CDR2 SVGIG (reference sequence). CDR3 length: 12 amino acids. The CDR3, as DNA: TGTGCCTGGAGGCATACCAACACTGAAGCTTTCTTT. This encodes CAWRHTNTEAFF.

V usage is TRBV5-1 and J usage is TRBJ2-3, with D possibly being TRBD2 (5 bases). The V and J ends lost 3 bases and 0 bases respectively, with 14 bases between them. Per germline, CDR1 SGHRS and CDR2 YFSETQ. The CDR3 covers 16 residues. Written as DNA, the CDR3 is TGCGCCAGCAGCTCCGGACTGATGACTAGCACAGATACGCAGTATTTT. Its translation is CASSSGLMTSTDTQYF.

The chain couples TRBV6-5 to TRBJ1-1; unclear D gene. Trimming took 0 bases from V and 0 from J, leaving 8 bases between them. Germline CDR1 and CDR2: MNHEY and SVGAGI. This CDR3 is built from 15 residues. The CDR3, as DNA: TGTGCCAGCAGTTACTCGATCGGGGTGAACACTGAAGCTTTCTTT. It translates to CASSYSIGVNTEAFF.

In regard to this clone: As the CDR3 is not closed by the conserved phenylalanine or tryptophan, this likely results from a read error. The chain links TRBV9 to TRBJ2-2; D uncertain. CDR1 is SGDLS and CDR2 is YYNGEE in the germline V gene. V lost 0 bases and J 8 bases, leaving 8 bases between the germline ends. This CDR3 spans 13 amino acids. CDR3: CASSVEQFGELFS. The DNA of the CDR3 is TGTGCCAGCAGCGTAGAACAGTTTGGGGAGCTGTTTTCT.

The rearrangement uses TRBV5-6 and TRBJ2-2; 7 bases map to TRBD1. Germline CDR1 is SGHDT and CDR2 is YYEEEE. The CDR3 has 15 residues. Trimming at V came to 2 bases and at J to 4 bases, leaving 5 bases not matched to a gene. The CDR3 loop reads CASSLRGRITGELFF. DNA for the CDR3: TGTGCCAGCAGCTTAAGGGGGCGCATCACCGGGGAGCTGTTTTTT.

The chain is built from TRBV19 and TRBJ2-4; the D is unclear. This CDR3 has 16 amino acids. Germline V CDR1 and CDR2: LNHDA, SQIVND (reference sequence). Trimming took off 5 bases at V and 0 bases at J, with 14 bases between the two ends. CDR3 residues: CASSFRRLLAKNIQYF. The CDR3 nucleotides are TGTGCCAGTAGTTTTCGCAGGCTACTAGCCAAAAACATTCAGTACTTC.

The CDR3 region is CASSLLLDSNQPQHF. The CDR3 bases are TGCGCCAGCAGCCTCCTCCTGGACAGCAATCAGCCCCAGCATTTT. V usage is TRBV4-1 and J usage is TRBJ1-5; the D is unclear. CDR1 and CDR2 from the germline V gene are MGHRA and YSYEKL. This CDR3 has 15 amino acids. V lost 4 bases and J 1 base, leaving 11 bases between the germline ends.

The V gene is TRBV5-1, the J gene TRBJ2-7; 8 nucleotides match TRBD2. The germline V gene has CDR1 SGHRS and CDR2 YFSETQ. With V trimmed by 3 bases and J by 0 bases, 8 bases remained unmatched. This CDR3 has 16 residues. The CDR3 spells CASSSWTSQSSYEQYF. As DNA, the CDR3 is TGCGCCAGCAGCTCCTGGACTAGCCAGAGCTCCTACGAGCAGTACTTC.

J is TRBJ1-4 and V is TRBV7-8; D gene ambiguous. Germline CDR1 SGHVS, CDR2 FQNEAQ. The length of the CDR3 is 15 residues. Trimming shortened V by 4 bases and J by 4 bases, and 13 bases separated the two germline ends. CDR3 region: CASSYNSNINEKLFF. CDR3 bases: TGTGCCAGCAGCTACAACAGCAACATTAATGAAAAACTGTTTTTT.

The chain links TRBV11-3 to TRBJ2-2; TRBD1 matches 12 bases. The germline V gene encodes CDR1 SGHNT and CDR2 YENEEA. The length of the CDR3 is 17 residues. V shed 3 bases, J shed 6 bases, and the junction held 8 bases outside the gene matches. DNA for the CDR3: TGTGCCAGCAGCTTTTACGTGGGACAGGGGGCGTCCGGGGAGCTGTTTTTT. This codes for CASSFYVGQGASGELFF.

In this sample, this clone turned up a few times. The genes are TRBV19 and TRBJ1-6; 7 positions agree with TRBD1. CDR3 length: 15 residues. The germline V gene encodes CDR1 LNHDA and CDR2 SQIVND (reference sequence). J lost 7 bases, V lost 5 bases, and 8 bases had no gene match. CDR3 amino acids: CASSSPPGGNSPLHF. CDR3 sequence (DNA): TGTGCCAGTAGTTCCCCCCCAGGGGGGAATTCACCCCTCCACTTT.

The genes are TRBV6-5 and TRBJ2-7, with D perhaps assigned TRBD1 or TRBD2 (5 bases each). Per the germline V gene, CDR1 is MNHEY and CDR2 is SVGAGI. The ends were cut back, 0 bases at V and 5 bases at J, with 14 bases in the middle. The CDR3 spans 15 residues. This CDR3 reads CASSYSRPRGDEQYF. CDR3 nucleotides: TGTGCCAGCAGTTACTCAAGACCACGAGGGGACGAGCAGTACTTC.

The gene calls are TRBV5-4 and TRBJ1-2, with D possibly TRBD1 on 6 matching bases. The V end was cut by 0 bases, the J end by 8 bases, with 17 bases between. From germline, CDR1 is SGHNT and CDR2 YYREEE (reference sequence). The CDR3 contains 15 residues. CDR3 loop: CASSLVQGRGRGYTF. The CDR3 nucleotides read TGTGCCAGCAGCTTGGTACAGGGAAGGGGTAGAGGCTACACCTTC.

This clone occurred once. The chain recombines TRBV4-1 with TRBJ2-7, with D possibly being TRBD1 or TRBD2 (6 bases each). Between the trimmed V and J ends, which lost 3 bases and 5 bases, there was a span of 8 bases. Per germline, CDR1 MGHRA and CDR2 YSYEKL. CDR3 length: 12 residues. In DNA form, the CDR3 reads TGCGCCAGCAGCCACGGGGGCAACGAGCAGTACTTC. It translates to CASSHGGNEQYF.

The chain couples TRBV29-1 to TRBJ2-7, with D perhaps TRBD1 or TRBD2 (5 bases each). CDR1 is SQVTM and CDR2 is ANQGSEA in the germline V gene. The ends were cut back, 4 bases at V and 3 bases at J, with 10 bases in the middle. The CDR3 totals 12 residues. The CDR3 DNA follows: TGCAGCGTTGCCGAGGGGCGCTACGAGCAGTACTTC. It is translated as CSVAEGRYEQYF.

The rearrangement uses TRBV4-1 and TRBJ1-2, with TRBD1 identical over 8 bases. Germline V gene data show CDR1 as MGHRA and CDR2 as YSYEKL. This CDR3 is built from 16 residues. V lost 0 bases and J lost 7; bases outside the gene matches: 10. The CDR3: CASSQDSPRGRSGYTF. The CDR3 DNA follows: TGCGCCAGCAGCCAAGATTCCCCCAGGGGGCGGAGTGGCTACACCTTC.

This clone was observed a single time. CDR3 coding DNA: TGTGCCAGCAGTTACTCGCAGGGGAGCACAGATACGCAGTATTTT. As protein: CASSYSQGSTDTQYF. The chain is built from TRBV6-5 and TRBJ2-3, with TRBD1 as a possible D gene (6 bases). Germline V CDR1 and CDR2: MNHEY, SVGAGI. Trimming left V 0 bases short and J 0 bases short, with 7 bases between. The CDR3 runs 15 residues.

This chain joins TRBV6-5 and TRBJ2-1; either TRBD1 or TRBD2 may fit D (6 bases each). V lost 2 bases to trimming and J lost 7 bases, with 15 bases between them. CDR1 is MNHEY, CDR2 SVGAGI, per germline. The CDR3 is 15 residues long. CDR3 bases: TGTGCCAGCAGTTACGTCGGGGGCTCAGGGAATGAGCAGTTCTTC. Translation: CASSYVGGSGNEQFF.

The genes are TRBV27 and TRBJ2-3; a possible D gene is TRBD1 (5 bases). The V gene lost 4 bases and the J gene lost 2 bases, with 13 bases spanning the gap. The germline V gene encodes CDR1 MNHEY and CDR2 SMNVEV (reference sequence). The CDR3 length is 15 residues. This chain's CDR3 is CASSSRGLATDTQYF. For the CDR3, the DNA is TGTGCCAGCAGTTCAAGGGGATTGGCCACAGATACGCAGTATTTT.

This clone was counted a single time. The chain recombines TRBV6-5 with TRBJ2-2; D is perhaps TRBD1 (6 bases). Germline V lookup: CDR1 MNHEY, CDR2 SVGAGI. CDR3 length: 13 amino acids. The V end was cut by 6 bases, the J end by 3 bases, with 8 bases between. Here the CDR3 DNA reads TGTGCCAGCAGAAACAGGGACACCGGGGAGCTGTTTTTT. Its translation is CASRNRDTGELFF.

This clone appeared a single time. The V call is TRBV10-3, the J call TRBJ1-1, with a weak D call TRBD1 (5 bases). The CDR3 runs to 15 residues. The germline V gene encodes CDR1 ENHRY and CDR2 SYGVKD. The V and J ends lost 6 bases and 0 bases respectively, with 14 bases between them. The CDR3 loop reads CAIRGMTDLNTEAFF. The CDR3 nucleotides read TGTGCCATCAGGGGAATGACAGATTTGAACACTGAAGCTTTCTTT.

Regarding this clone: The same CDR3 can be traced to other DNA sequences in this sample. This sequence joins TRBV11-2 and TRBJ1-5, with a weak D call TRBD1 (6 bases). The CDR3 sequence is 14 residues long. The germline V gene has CDR1 SGHAT and CDR2 FQNNGV. V was shortened by 5 bases and J by 1 base, with 9 bases between the two germline ends. The CDR3: CASSPGQSNQPQHF. CDR3 in DNA: TGTGCCAGCAGCCCTGGACAGAGCAATCAGCCCCAGCATTTT.

The V and J genes are TRBV7-8 and TRBJ2-1; 7 positions agree with TRBD1. CDR1 is SGHVS and CDR2 is FQNEAQ in the germline V gene. CDR3 length equals 14 residues. J was trimmed by 4 bases and V by 5 bases; bases with no gene match: 5. The CDR3 is CASSPGQKYNEQFF. The DNA of the CDR3 is TGTGCCAGCAGCCCGGGACAGAAGTACAATGAGCAGTTCTTC.